This T cell receptor beta chain comes out of a study of blood T cell repertoires in COVID-19. Overall study context: Italy, Spain and the United States were the sources of the convalescent and acute COVID-19 samples. PBMCs, B-cell-depleted T cells, or T cells provided the cDNA or gDNA that made up the material.

The length of the CDR3 is 17 residues. J lost 3 bases, V lost 3 bases, and 14 bases had no gene match. Germline CDR1 SGHDT, CDR2 YYEEEE. Original data processing: Quantification of nucleated cells was approximated via reference gene primer amplification. The assay was immunoSEQ multiplex PCR, and TCRdb's table has in-frame clones only and misses some. D and trimming come from the DNA, and the V and J calls and clone size come from that table. The table lists approximately 210,000 clones, around 82% of them singletons. Specimen: peripheral blood. This clonotype was sampled from an elderly woman with acute or convalescent COVID-19. The chain combines TRBV5-6 with TRBJ1-1, with 7 bases aligning to TRBD1. The CDR3 spells CASSWQTRGLVDTEAFF. The CDR3 nucleotides read TGTGCCAGCAGCTGGCAAACAAGGGGGCTCGTCGACACTGAAGCTTTCTTT.